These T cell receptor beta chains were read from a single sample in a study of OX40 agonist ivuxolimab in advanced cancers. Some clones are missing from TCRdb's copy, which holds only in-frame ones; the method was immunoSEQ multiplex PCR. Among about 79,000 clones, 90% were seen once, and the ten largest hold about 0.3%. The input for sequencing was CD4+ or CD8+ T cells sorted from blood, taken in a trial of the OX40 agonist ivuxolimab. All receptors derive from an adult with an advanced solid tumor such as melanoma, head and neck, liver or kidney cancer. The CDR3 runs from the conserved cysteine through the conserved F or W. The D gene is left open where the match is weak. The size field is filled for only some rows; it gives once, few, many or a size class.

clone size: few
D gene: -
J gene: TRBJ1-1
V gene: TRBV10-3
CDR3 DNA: TGTGCCATCAGTACACAGCAGAACACTGAAGCTTTCTTT
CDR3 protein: CAISTQQNTEAFF

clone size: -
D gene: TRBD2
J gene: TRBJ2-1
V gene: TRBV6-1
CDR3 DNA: TGTGCCAGCAGTGGGCTAGCGGGGGCCGAGCAGTTCTTC
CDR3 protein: CASSGLAGAEQFF

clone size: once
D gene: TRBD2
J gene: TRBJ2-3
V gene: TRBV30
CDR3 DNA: TGTGCCTGGAGTGTGAACGGGGGGTCGTATTTT
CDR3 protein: CAWSVNGGSYF

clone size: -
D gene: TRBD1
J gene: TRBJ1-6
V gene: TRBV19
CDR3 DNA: TGTGCCAGTAGTGACAGGGGACCTTGGGATTCACCCCTCCACTTT
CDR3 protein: CASSDRGPWDSPLHF

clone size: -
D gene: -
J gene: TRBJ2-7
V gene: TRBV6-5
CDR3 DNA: TGTGCCAGCAGACAGGACATAGCCTACGAGCAGTACTTC
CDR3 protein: CASRQDIAYEQYF

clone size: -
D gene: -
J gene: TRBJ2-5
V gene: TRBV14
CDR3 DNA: TGTGCCAGCCGAGGTATCGGCCCAAATCAAGAGACCCAGTACTTC
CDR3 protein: CASRGIGPNQETQYF

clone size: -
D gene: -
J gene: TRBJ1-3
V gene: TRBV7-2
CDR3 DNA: TGTGCCAGCAGCGGGTGGTCGGACTCTGGAAACACCATATATTTT
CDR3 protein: CASSGWSDSGNTIYF

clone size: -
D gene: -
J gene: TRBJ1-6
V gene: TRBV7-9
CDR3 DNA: TGTGCCAGCAGCTTCCAGGGGCGATCACCCCTCCACTTT
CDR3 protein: CASSFQGRSPLHF

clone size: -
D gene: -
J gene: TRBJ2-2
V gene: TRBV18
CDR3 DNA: TGTGCCAGCTCACCAACCGGGGGAACGGCGCTGGTGAACACCGGGGAGCTGTTTTTT
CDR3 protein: CASSPTGGTALVNTGELFF

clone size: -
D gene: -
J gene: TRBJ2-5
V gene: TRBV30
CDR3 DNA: TGTGCCTGGAGGTATGGCGGTGAGACCCAGTACTTC
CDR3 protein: CAWRYGGETQYF

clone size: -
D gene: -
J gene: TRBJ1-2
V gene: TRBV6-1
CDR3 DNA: TGTGCCAGCAGTGAATGGACAGCGGGCTATGGCTACACCTTC
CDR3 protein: CASSEWTAGYGYTF

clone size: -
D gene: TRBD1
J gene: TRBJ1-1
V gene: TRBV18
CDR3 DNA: TGTGCCAGCTCACCCCCAGGGGGGATGAACACTGAAGCTTTCTTT
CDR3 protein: CASSPPGGMNTEAFF

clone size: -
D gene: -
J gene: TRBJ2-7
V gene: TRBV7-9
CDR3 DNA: TGTGCCAGCAGTCCTTCCGGGACACCTACCTACGAGCAGTACTTC
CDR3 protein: CASSPSGTPTYEQYF